These T cell receptor beta chains were read from a single sample in a study of blood T cell repertoires in COVID-19. Only in-frame clones appear in the TCRdb table, and some are missing; sequencing was by immunoSEQ multiplex PCR. The sample holds some 70,000 clones, roughly 90% seen once. The sample comprised peripheral blood. The receptors come from a man aged 65 to 85 with active or convalescent COVID-19. The CDR3 runs from the conserved cysteine through the conserved F or W.

J gene | V gene | CDR3 protein
TRBJ2-3 | TRBV19 | CASGQGTQYF
TRBJ1-1 | TRBV12-3/TRBV12-4 | CASSSGQGALTFF
TRBJ2-5 | TRBV7-3 | CASSLTSGGSETQYF
TRBJ1-1 | TRBV5-1 | CASSSRTGSTEAFF
TRBJ1-4 | TRBV2 | CASQGVRNEKLFF
TRBJ2-7 | TRBV6-1 | CASSEAADSYEQYF
TRBJ1-5 | TRBV4-1 | CASSFDRGYNQPQHF
TRBJ1-1 | TRBV7-9 | CASSSVSTGDTEAFF
TRBJ2-5 | TRBV5-1 | CASSLALAGPTQETQYF
TRBJ1-2 | TRBV24-1 | CATSDRTPAGYGYTF
TRBJ2-1 | TRBV11-2 | CASSYGGEQFF
TRBJ1-2 | TRBV11-2 | CASSPGQGHYGYTF
TRBJ1-2 | TRBV29-1 | CSVDETGGSEGYTF
TRBJ2-6 | TRBV7-8 | CASSLVGAGANVLTF
TRBJ2-1 | TRBV5-1 | CASSLVAASSYNEQFF
TRBJ1-2 | TRBV25-1 | CASSPAGGGGGYTF
TRBJ1-1 | TRBV18 | CASSPGYGGNTEAFF
TRBJ1-5 | TRBV6-5 | CASRVFVNQPQHF
TRBJ2-2 | TRBV19 | CASTGTGVGGELFF
TRBJ1-1 | TRBV11-2 | CASSSNNLRTGTSF
TRBJ2-5 | TRBV10-3 | CAISDPRLAGTQETQYF
TRBJ1-2 | TRBV7-8 | CASSPPGLYGYTF
TRBJ2-3 | TRBV19 | CASSMGIAGGPGDTQYF
TRBJ1-5 | TRBV3-1/TRBV3-2 | CASSPTGDGNQPQHF
TRBJ2-7 | TRBV29-1 | CSVRTGSEQYF
TRBJ1-1 | TRBV3-1/TRBV3-2 | CASNGYGGTEAFF
TRBJ1-6 | TRBV11-2 | CASSFPPQGRRSPLHF
TRBJ1-6 | TRBV5-4 | CASSPTTGDNSPLHF
TRBJ2-1 | TRBV7-9 | CASSVQGAFNEQFF
TRBJ2-5 | TRBV9 | CASSVTSGRETQYF
TRBJ1-5 | TRBV30 | CAWSGDNNQPQHF
TRBJ2-5 | TRBV6-2/TRBV6-3 | CASSWSSGGGETQYF
TRBJ1-1 | TRBV24-1 | CATSDPTGGPEAFF
TRBJ2-7 | TRBV27 | CASSGYVRSDEQYF
TRBJ2-5 | TRBV6-6 | CASSQPNSGAKETQYF
TRBJ1-2 | TRBV5-5 | CASSLAGVGNYGYTF
TRBJ1-4 | TRBV30 | CAWSRGGANEKLFF
TRBJ1-5 | TRBV28 | CASRLTGGGNQPQHF
TRBJ1-5 | TRBV21-1 | CASKIGQGNQPQHF
TRBJ2-6 | TRBV5-1 | CASSLGDRDPREAF
TRBJ2-7 | TRBV11-2 | CASSIGLAYF
TRBJ1-1 | TRBV6-5 | CASSRLGRTEAFF
TRBJ1-2 | TRBV6-6 | CASSPERGHRSNYGYTF
TRBJ2-1 | TRBV5-1 | CASSGSSERYNEQFF
TRBJ2-6 | TRBV14 | CASSQGQSLFGANVLTF
TRBJ1-5 | TRBV5-5 | CASSLGQGDQPQHF
TRBJ1-4 | TRBV6-5 | CASTSTGGWEKLFF
TRBJ1-3 | TRBV7-8 | CASSLLLGPSGNTIYF
TRBJ2-1 | TRBV6-1 | CASSGWLAGASNEQFF
TRBJ2-2 | TRBV5-1 | CASSPTGADTGELFF